This T cell receptor beta chain derives from a study of blood T cell repertoires in COVID-19. About the research overall: PBMCs, B-cell-depleted T cells, or T cells were the source of the cDNA or gDNA that made up the material.

The germline V gene encodes CDR1 LGHNT and CDR2 FRNRAP. Trimming left V 1 base short and J 3 bases short, with 13 bases between. The CDR3 loop spans 15 amino acids. In the authors' workflow: Reference gene primer amplification gave nucleated cell count estimates. Measured with immunoSEQ multiplex PCR; TCRdb has only the in-frame clones, and not every one. The DNA was the basis for D and trimming; V, J and clone size are from that table. The sample has roughly 100,000 clones, about 89% seen once. The clonotype was recovered from a human donor in a cohort sampled during active COVID-19. The sequenced material came from peripheral blood. The rearrangement uses TRBV12-5 and TRBJ2-7; D is uncertain. CDR3 sequence (DNA): TGTGCTAGTGGTTTGGCGCGAGGCGTGGACTACGAGCAGTACTTC. This gives the protein CASGLARGVDYEQYF.